The T cell receptor beta chain under discussion was sequenced for a study of memory CD4+ T cells and cytomegalovirus serostatus. About the research overall: Donors were healthy Belgian adults, about ten CMV seropositive and about two dozen seronegative.

There are a few counts of this clone. Its antigen is unknown. The data were produced by immunoSEQ multiplex PCR, yet TCRdb's version contains in-frame clones alone and is incomplete. Here the sample spans 75,000 to 90,000 clones, approximately 84% being singletons. Single viable CD3+CD4+CD8-CD45RO+ cells were sorted as the memory CD4+ T cells. General study results and limits: Each of approximately 70 CMV-associated TCRbeta sequences occurred in one to five individuals. A US-trained random forest predicted CMV serostatus with median AUC about 0.92.

Deletions cut 3 bases from V and 1 base from J, with 7 bases between. From germline, CDR1 is SGHRS and CDR2 YFSETQ. CDR3 length equals 14 residues. The V call is TRBV5-1, the J call TRBJ2-2; D is unresolved. The sequence was collected from an adult in good health and CMV-seronegative. The sequencing sample was made of memory CD4+ T cells from blood. The CDR3 sequence is CASSSSQNTGELFF. Written as DNA, the CDR3 is TGCGCCAGCAGCTCTAGTCAGAACACCGGGGAGCTGTTTTTT.